The entry below describes one T cell receptor beta chain. This specimen comes from a study of blood T cell repertoires in COVID-19. The method was immunoSEQ multiplex PCR; TCRdb's version includes in-frame clones alone and lacks a portion of them. The sample contains tens of thousands of clones, more than 80% of which appear only once. Sequences were obtained from peripheral blood. This clonotype was sampled from a man aged 50-59 years with COVID-19, enrolled during active disease.

The CDR3 sequence is CASSPGQGNSPLHF. CDR3 nucleotides: TGTGCCAGCAGTCCGGGACAGGGGAATTCACCCCTCCACTTT. The chain carries TRBV6-5 and TRBJ1-6, with 10 positions matching TRBD1. The CDR3 runs to 14 residues. Germline values: CDR1 MNHEY, CDR2 SVGAGI. J was trimmed by 7 bases and V by 5 bases; bases with no gene match: 2.